Following are 22 T cell receptor beta chains from one sample sequenced in a study of Tregs in tolerant kidney transplant recipients. Clones were read by immunoSEQ multiplex PCR, and TCRdb kept only the in-frame ones, dropping some. The table lists approximately 81,000 clones, more than 85% of them singletons. Related graft donors supplied nonmyeloablative bone marrow transplants, and mixed chimerism was transient. Sequenced here: CD4+ T cells from blood (PBMCs), sampled 24 months after the transplant. The receptors were gathered from a human patient who received a combined kidney and bone marrow transplant. A subset of T cells may come from the graft donor.

The chain joins TRBV7-8 to TRBJ2-1; D is perhaps TRBD1 (5 bases). Trimming removed 3 bases at V and 3 bases at J, with 12 bases between. In germline, CDR1 is SGHVS, CDR2 FQNEAQ. The CDR3 is made up of 15 amino acids. The CDR3 coding sequence is TGTGCCAGCAGCTTTAAAGGACATCACTACAATGAGCAGTTCTTC. Protein: CASSFKGHHYNEQFF.

The V and J genes are TRBV18 and TRBJ2-3, with TRBD2 matching 10 bases. This CDR3 region has 16 residues. CDR1 is KGHSH, CDR2 LQKENI, per germline. The V gene end was trimmed by 3 bases and the J gene end by 2 bases; junction bases not matched to a gene: 5. The DNA for the CDR3 is TGTGCCAGCTCACCCCTAGCGGGAGTTAACACAGATACGCAGTATTTT. This gives the protein CASSPLAGVNTDTQYF.

There are a few counts of this clone. V usage is TRBV9 and J usage is TRBJ2-7; D possibly corresponds to TRBD2 (6 bases). CDR1 SGDLS and CDR2 YYNGEE come from the germline V gene. The CDR3 extends over 15 amino acids. V lost 1 base and J 6 bases, leaving 17 bases between the germline ends. CDR3 nucleotides: TGTGCCAGCAGCGTAAGGCCTAGCGCCGATGCCGAGCAGTACTTC. It is translated as CASSVRPSADAEQYF.

This clone was detected only once. This chain joins TRBV28 and TRBJ2-3; D unresolved. This CDR3 has 14 residues. V was shortened by 4 bases and J by 2 bases, with 10 bases between the two germline ends. Germline V gene data show CDR1 as MDHEN and CDR2 as SYDVKM. The CDR3 spells CASSWRKYTDTQYF. For the CDR3, the DNA is TGTGCCAGCAGTTGGCGGAAGTACACAGATACGCAGTATTTT.

The genes are TRBV28 and TRBJ2-1; D gene ambiguous. CDR1 is MDHEN, CDR2 SYDVKM, per germline. This CDR3 has 16 amino acids. V lost 8 bases and J lost 3, with 20 bases in between. CDR3 in amino acids: CASPPPGWADYNEQFF. As DNA, the CDR3 is TGTGCCAGCCCCCCGCCTGGCTGGGCCGACTACAATGAGCAGTTCTTC.

The gene calls are TRBV28 and TRBJ1-1; no clear D. The CDR3 has 16 residues. CDR1 and CDR2 from the germline V gene are MDHEN and SYDVKM. The V end lost 5 bases, the J end lost 3 bases, and 19 bases lay between the germline ends. This chain's CDR3 is CASSVGRARRDTEAFF. CDR3 DNA: TGTGCCAGCAGTGTCGGGAGAGCTCGTAGGGACACTGAAGCTTTCTTT.

The rearrangement uses TRBV12-5 and TRBJ2-7; the match to TRBD1 covers 8 bases. Germline trimming cut 1 base from V and 2 bases from J; bases unmatched to any gene: 10. There are 17 residues in the CDR3. The germline V gene encodes CDR1 LGHNT and CDR2 FRNRAP. CDR3 sequence reads: CASGLGAHRDRTYEQYF. The CDR3, as DNA: TGTGCTAGTGGTTTGGGAGCCCACCGGGACAGGACCTACGAGCAGTACTTC.

The chain joins TRBV18 to TRBJ1-3, with D perhaps TRBD1 (5 bases). Deletions cut 4 bases from V and 1 base from J, with 8 bases between. The CDR3 length is 14 residues. Germline V lookup: CDR1 KGHSH, CDR2 LQKENI. This CDR3 is CASSHGASGNTIYF. CDR3 nucleotide sequence: TGTGCCAGCTCACATGGGGCTTCTGGAAACACCATATATTTT.

The chain couples TRBV5-5 to TRBJ2-3; no reliable D call. CDR3 length: 15 residues. In germline, CDR1 is SGHKS, CDR2 YYEKEE (reference sequence). V lost 0 bases and J lost 4, with 12 bases in between. CDR3 in amino acids: CASSLARGGSDTQYF. CDR3 in DNA: TGTGCCAGCAGCTTGGCACGCGGTGGGTCAGATACGCAGTATTTT.

The V and J genes are TRBV7-9 and TRBJ1-1; 8 positions match TRBD1. The CDR3 is 14 residues long. V trimming: 6 bases; J trimming: 7 bases; junction bases outside the gene matches: 10. Germline V gene sequence: CDR1 SEHNR, CDR2 FQNEAQ (reference sequence). The DNA for the CDR3 is TGTGCCAGCAGGGACAGGGAAGGAGGGATTGAAGCTTTCTTT. Translated, it gives CASRDREGGIEAFF.

The chain is built from TRBV5-1 and TRBJ2-3, with TRBD1 as a possible D gene (5 bases). The CDR3 covers 13 residues. The germline V gene encodes CDR1 SGHRS and CDR2 YFSETQ. Deletions cut 0 bases from V and 6 bases from J, with 8 bases between. CDR3 in amino acids: CASSLVGADTQYF. CDR3 DNA sequence: TGCGCCAGCAGCTTGGTTGGGGCCGATACGCAGTATTTT.

The chain carries TRBV7-9 and TRBJ2-6; 8 positions agree with TRBD1. The CDR3 loop spans 15 amino acids. CDR1 is SEHNR and CDR2 is FQNEAQ in the germline V gene (reference sequence). J was trimmed by 3 bases and V by 5 bases; bases with no gene match: 3. The CDR3 loop reads CASSKTGDGANVLTF. DNA of the CDR3: TGTGCCAGCAGCAAGACAGGGGATGGGGCCAACGTCCTGACTTTC.

This clone was picked up one time. The chain has TRBV18 and TRBJ2-3; the D gene is possibly TRBD2 (6 bases). Germline V gene sequence: CDR1 KGHSH, CDR2 LQKENI. V dropped 2 bases and J dropped 2 bases, with 8 bases sitting between them. This CDR3 has 14 amino acids. Written as DNA, the CDR3 is TGTGCCAGCTCACCAACGGGGGACACAGATACGCAGTATTTT. Translated, it gives CASSPTGDTDTQYF. Using reference TRBV18 and TRBJ2-3 for the parts outside the CDR3, the full variable domain is NAGVMQNPRHLVRRRGQEARLRCSPMKGHSHVYWYRQLPEEGLKFMVYLQKENIIDESGMPKERFSAEFPKEGPSILRIQQVVRGDSAAYFCASSPTGDTDTQYFGPGTRLTVL.

This clone came up once. The chain joins TRBV21-1 to TRBJ2-1; the table's D call TRBD1 went unverified against the DNA. TRBV21-1 is annotated as a pseudogene. This CDR3 spans 14 amino acids. DNA of the CDR3: TGTGCCAGCAGCAGGGGACAGACATACAATGAGCAGTTCTTC. Translating gives CASSRGQTYNEQFF.

Comment on this clone: The same CDR3 can be traced to other DNA sequences in this sample. The V gene is TRBV7-2, the J gene TRBJ1-6, with TRBD1 as a possible D gene (5 bases). CDR1 is SGHTA and CDR2 is FQGNSA in the germline V gene. CDR3 length: 15 residues. The V end lost 5 bases, the J end lost 7 bases, and 15 bases lay between the germline ends. The CDR3 DNA is TGTGCCAGCAGCCCTCCAGGGCGACGAAATTCACCCCTCCACTTT. This sequence encodes CASSPPGRRNSPLHF. Using reference TRBV7-2 and TRBJ1-6 for the parts outside the CDR3, the full variable domain is GAGVSQSPSNKVTEKGKDVELRCDPISGHTALYWYRQSLGQGLEFLIYFQGNSAPDKSGLPSDRFSAERTGGSVSTLTIQRTQQEDSAVYLCASSPPGRRNSPLHFGNGTRLTVT.

The chain uses TRBV11-1 and TRBJ1-1; TRBD1 agrees at 7 bases. V trimming: 6 bases; J trimming: 0 bases; junction bases outside the gene matches: 4. This CDR3 is 14 amino acids long. Per germline, CDR1 SGHAT and CDR2 FQDESV (reference sequence). CDR3 protein: CASSIGTVNTEAFF. The CDR3 DNA reads TGTGCCAGCAGTATTGGGACAGTGAACACTGAAGCTTTCTTT.

This chain joins TRBV21-1 and TRBJ2-7; TRBD2, the table's D call, lacks a check against the DNA. TRBV21-1 is recorded as a pseudogene. The CDR3 is made up of 17 amino acids. CDR3 DNA: TGTGCCAGCAGCAAAGCCCGGACTGGAAGAGCCCCTTTCGAGCAGTACTTC. Its translation: CASSKARTGRAPFEQYF.

The count of this clone is one. The chain employs TRBV19 and TRBJ1-2; 7 nucleotides align to TRBD1. CDR3 length equals 15 residues. With 4 bases clipped from V and 0 bases from J, the junction kept 5 bases outside the gene matches. Germline V CDR1 and CDR2: LNHDA, SQIVND (reference sequence). The CDR3 DNA reads as TGTGCCAGTAGTACCAGGGGGATAGCTAACTATGGCTACACCTTC. Translating it yields CASSTRGIANYGYTF. The variable domain in full, with the rest retrieved from reference TRBV19 and TRBJ1-2, is DGGITQSPKYLFRKEGQNVTLSCEQNLNHDAMYWYRQDPGQGLRLIYYSQIVNDFQKGDIAEGYSVSREKKESFPLTVTSAQKNPTAFYLCASSTRGIANYGYTFGSGTRLTVV.

A remark on this clone: Its ends do not fully match the called genes, so a read error is possible. Other DNA sequences in the sample encode the same CDR3. This chain joins TRBV4-3 and TRBJ1-6, with 7 bases fitting TRBD1. CDR1 is LGHNA, CDR2 YSLEER, per germline. This CDR3 contains 17 residues. This chain's CDR3 is CASSRDSQSSYNSPLHF. CDR3 sequence (DNA): TGCGCCAGCAGCCGGGACAGCCAAAGCTCCTATAATTCCCCCCTCCACTTT.

V is TRBV27 and J is TRBJ2-7; 8 positions match TRBD2. After removal of 1 base from V and 4 bases from J, the junction contained 3 bases not matched to a gene. Germline V lookup: CDR1 MNHEY, CDR2 SMNVEV (reference sequence). This CDR3 has 14 amino acids. The CDR3 nucleotides are TGTGCCAGCAGTTTATTAGCGGGGCGATACGAGCAGTACTTC. Protein: CASSLLAGRYEQYF.

The chain carries TRBV7-2 and TRBJ2-3; TRBD2 matches 10 bases. Germline V lookup: CDR1 SGHTA, CDR2 FQGNSA. The CDR3 sequence is 16 residues long. Losses at the gene ends were 6 bases for V and 2 bases for J; bases not matched to a gene: 8. Here the CDR3 reads CASSHGTSVLTDTQYF. CDR3 nucleotides: TGTGCCAGCAGTCATGGGACTAGCGTTCTCACAGATACGCAGTATTTT.

This sequence joins TRBV4-1 and TRBJ2-1, with TRBD2 matching 7 bases. The CDR3 extends over 16 amino acids. Germline CDR1 reads MGHRA; CDR2 reads YSYEKL. V was pared by 0 bases and J by 3 bases, with 5 bases of the junction left unmatched. CDR3 nucleotide sequence: TGCGCCAGCAGCCAAGATTGGGGGGGTAGCTACAATGAGCAGTTCTTC. Translation gives CASSQDWGGSYNEQFF.